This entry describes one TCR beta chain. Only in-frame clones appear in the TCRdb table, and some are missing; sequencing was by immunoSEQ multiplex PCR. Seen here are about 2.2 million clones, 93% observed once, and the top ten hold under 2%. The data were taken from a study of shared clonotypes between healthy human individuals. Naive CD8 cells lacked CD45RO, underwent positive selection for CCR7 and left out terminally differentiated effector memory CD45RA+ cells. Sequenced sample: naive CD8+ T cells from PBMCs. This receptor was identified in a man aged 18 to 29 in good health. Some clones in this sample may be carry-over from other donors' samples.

This CDR3 is CASSYSGANEQFF. DNA for the CDR3: TGTGCCAGCAGTTACTCGGGGGCAAATGAGCAGTTCTTC. The chain joins TRBV6-6 to TRBJ2-1; D might be TRBD1 (6 bases). The germline V gene has CDR1 MNHNY and CDR2 SVGAGI (reference sequence). V lost 0 bases to trimming and J lost 7 bases, with 7 bases between them. The CDR3 consists of 13 residues.